A selection of T cell receptor beta chains follows, all from one sample in a study of blood T cells in healthy people across ages. TCRdb re-called the 5' RACE reads through MiXCR, storing one row per CDR3 protein. The sample has 700,000 to 950,000 distinct CDR3 sequences, about 42% seen once. What was sequenced was blood. Source of these receptors: a woman in her sixties in good health. Both conserved end residues are part of each CDR3. A D gene is named only where the DNA matches it firmly. A clone size is listed for some rows: how often the clone was seen (once, few, many), or a class if it is expanded.

CDR3 protein	CDR3 DNA	D gene	V gene	J gene	clone size
CASSLRQGGSDTQYF	TGTGCCAGCAGTTTGCGACAGGGGGGTTCAGATACGCAGTATTTT	TRBD1	TRBV28	TRBJ2-3	-
CASSPHTVLEQYF	TGTGCCAGCAGTCCCCACACCGTCCTCGAGCAGTACTTC	-	TRBV28	TRBJ2-7	-
CASSPGPAQPQHF	TGTGCCAGCTCACCTGGCCCGGCTCAGCCCCAGCATTTT	-	TRBV18	TRBJ1-5	-
CASSFQSGTSGGYTF	TGTGCCAGCAGCTTTCAGTCCGGGACTTCGGGAGGCTACACCTTC	-	TRBV7-2	TRBJ1-2	few
CATSNSRAGGLYEQYF	TGTGCCACCAGCAATTCACGGGCCGGGGGATTATACGAGCAGTACTTC	-	TRBV24-1	TRBJ2-7	few
CASSPGGGSGGYEQYF	TGCGCCAGCAGCCCCGGGGGTGGGAGCGGAGGCTACGAGCAGTACTTC	-	TRBV4-1	TRBJ2-7	-
CSATSGSSSYNEQFF	TGCAGTGCAACTAGCGGGAGTAGTTCCTACAATGAGCAGTTCTTC	TRBD2	TRBV20-1	TRBJ2-1	many
CAWSVGGRTEAFF	TGTGCCTGGAGTGTCGGGGGGAGGACTGAAGCTTTCTTT	-	TRBV30	TRBJ1-1	-
CSAREGLAGVRYF	TGCAGTGCTAGAGAGGGGCTAGCGGGAGTTCGGTACTTC	TRBD2	TRBV20-1	TRBJ2-4	-
CASSHRQGVHEQYF	TGTGCCAGCAGCCACCGACAGGGGGTCCACGAGCAGTACTTC	-	TRBV21-1	TRBJ2-7	-
CATAWGGGNQPQHF	TGTGCCACCGCGTGGGGGGGCGGCAATCAGCCCCAGCATTTT	-	TRBV19	TRBJ1-5	-
CASSAGQERETQYF	TGCGCCAGCAGCGCCGGACAGGAGCGAGAGACCCAGTACTTC	TRBD1	TRBV5-1	TRBJ2-5	few
CSATTPGQGNHEQYF	TGCAGTGCGACAACTCCGGGACAGGGTAACCACGAGCAGTACTTC	TRBD1	TRBV20-1	TRBJ2-7	-
CATREQGYIQETQYF	TGTGCCACCAGGGAACAGGGATATATCCAAGAGACCCAGTACTTC	-	TRBV27	TRBJ2-5	few
CASSQDFWREDADTQYF	TGCGCCAGCAGCCAAGATTTCTGGCGGGAGGATGCAGATACGCAGTATTTT	TRBD2	TRBV4-3	TRBJ2-3	few
CSARPLTSGGFTGELFF	TGCAGTGCTAGACCGCTGACTAGCGGGGGGTTCACCGGGGAGCTGTTTTTT	TRBD2	TRBV20-1	TRBJ2-2	-
CASSYTGQGKSSGANVLTF	TGTGCCAGCAGTTACACAGGACAGGGCAAGAGCTCTGGGGCCAACGTCCTGACTTTC	TRBD1	TRBV6-5	TRBJ2-6	-
CTSSHGDGDEQYF	TGTACCAGCAGCCATGGAGACGGGGACGAGCAGTACTTC	-	TRBV3-1	TRBJ2-7	-
CATFPGQAETGELFF	TGTGCCACCTTCCCGGGACAGGCCGAGACCGGGGAGCTGTTTTTT	TRBD1	TRBV2	TRBJ2-2	-
CASSSSVYNEQFF	TGTGCCAGCAGCTCCAGCGTGTACAATGAGCAGTTCTTC	-	TRBV11-2	TRBJ2-1	many
CSARVWTYEQYF	TGCAGTGCTAGAGTTTGGACCTACGAGCAGTACTTC	-	TRBV20-1	TRBJ2-7	-
CASLLGRGEDETQYF	TGCGCCAGCCTTTTGGGGAGGGGAGAGGACGAGACCCAGTACTTC	TRBD2	TRBV5-1	TRBJ2-5	many
CAGSKKNRDSPYEQYF	TGTGCCGGCAGCAAGAAAAACCGGGACAGCCCCTACGAGCAGTACTTC	-	TRBV21-1	TRBJ2-7	-
CASSQSGREHLNEQFF	TGCGCCAGCAGTCAATCGGGGCGGGAGCATCTCAATGAGCAGTTCTTC	TRBD2	TRBV23-1	TRBJ2-1	-
CASSQDRGINYGYTF	TGCGCCAGCAGCCAAGACAGGGGTATTAACTATGGCTACACCTTC	-	TRBV4-1	TRBJ1-2	-
CASSYYRDRGEEQFF	TGTGCCAGCAGCTACTACCGGGACAGGGGGGAAGAGCAGTTCTTC	TRBD1	TRBV7-9	TRBJ2-1	-
CASSSAGQLTYGYTF	TGCGCCAGCAGCTCGGCGGGACAGCTGACCTATGGCTACACCTTC	TRBD1	TRBV5-1	TRBJ1-2	-
CASSVFGAYEQYF	TGTGCCAGCAGCGTGTTTGGCGCCTACGAGCAGTACTTC	-	TRBV7-2	TRBJ2-7	-
CATSPGRGTRETQYF	TGTGCCACCAGCCCGGGCAGGGGCACCCGGGAGACCCAGTACTTC	-	TRBV24-1	TRBJ2-5	few
CASSLPWGGIEQYF	TGTGCCAGCAGTTTACCCTGGGGGGGAATAGAGCAGTACTTC	TRBD2	TRBV28	TRBJ2-5	few
CASSQEGVGQETQYF	TGTGCCAGCAGCCAAGAAGGGGTCGGCCAAGAGACCCAGTACTTC	-	TRBV14	TRBJ2-5	-